Each of the 6 T cell receptor beta chains below was sequenced from the same sample in a study of shared T cell receptors in the human thymus. Data came from immunoSEQ multiplex PCR; TCRdb stores just in-frame clones and leaves some out. There are over 450,000 clones in the sample; 75% to 80% occur only once, and about 0.014% lies in the top ten. The same sample was also studied in work on human thymus T cells.

The sample comprised thymocytes. The receptors stem from a boy under two years old with a congenital heart defect.

This clone showed up just a few times. The CDR3 nucleotides are TGTGCCAGCAGTTTTCAGGGCCACCAAGAGACCCAGTACTTC. It translates to CASSFQGHQETQYF. The chain is built from TRBV27 and TRBJ2-5; maybe TRBD1 (5 bases). CDR1 and CDR2 (germline): MNHEY, SMNVEV (reference sequence). Trimming took off 3 bases at V and 0 bases at J, with 8 bases between the two ends. CDR3 length: 14 residues.

The chain is built from TRBV10-3 and TRBJ2-1; 8 bases map to TRBD1. Germline V gene data show CDR1 as ENHRY and CDR2 as SYGVKD. J gave up 3 bases and V 9 bases, and 13 bases lay outside the gene matches. The CDR3 extends over 16 amino acids. CDR3 protein: CAISLPGTGFYNEQFF. The CDR3 bases are TGTGCCATATCTTTACCAGGGACAGGCTTCTACAATGAGCAGTTCTTC.

CDR3 sequence reads: CATSTDNSYEQYF. The CDR3 region has the DNA TGTGCCACCAGCACGGACAACTCCTACGAGCAGTACTTC. This chain uses TRBV15 with TRBJ2-7, with TRBD1 as a possible D gene (5 bases). In germline, CDR1 is LNHNV, CDR2 YYDKDF (reference sequence). CDR3 length: 13 amino acids. Trimming pared 4 bases from V and 0 bases from J, leaving 7 bases between. Full variable domain (rest looked up from reference TRBV15 and TRBJ2-7): DAMVIQNPRYQVTQFGKPVTLSCSQTLNHNVMYWYQQKSSQAPKLLFHYYDKDFNNEADTPDNFQSRRPNTSFCFLDIRSPGLGDTAMYLCATSTDNSYEQYFGPGTRLTVT.

This clone was observed a handful of times. V usage is TRBV5-6 and J usage is TRBJ2-7; D possibly corresponds to TRBD2 (6 bases). CDR1 and CDR2 from the germline V gene are SGHDT and YYEEEE. The V end was cut by 0 bases, the J end by 9 bases, with 16 bases between. The CDR3 sequence is 14 residues long. The CDR3 loop reads CASSLVGRKGGQYF. CDR3 coding DNA: TGTGCCAGCAGCTTGGTCGGGAGAAAGGGCGGGCAGTACTTC.

This chain joins TRBV5-1 and TRBJ2-1; maybe TRBD2 (6 bases). This CDR3 is 13 amino acids long. CDR1 is SGHRS and CDR2 is YFSETQ in the germline V gene. V was clipped by 0 bases and J by 9 bases, with 10 bases between them. CDR3 region: CASSLADYGEQFF. CDR3 sequence (DNA): TGCGCCAGCAGCTTGGCGGACTATGGTGAGCAGTTCTTC.

The rearrangement uses TRBV28 and TRBJ1-1; D is possibly TRBD1 (5 bases). Germline CDR1 reads MDHEN; CDR2 reads SYDVKM. The CDR3 totals 14 residues. Trimming pared 6 bases from V and 0 bases from J, leaving 11 bases between. The CDR3 loop reads CASRSDRVNTEAFF. The DNA of the CDR3 is TGTGCCAGCAGGAGCGACAGAGTGAACACTGAAGCTTTCTTT.